The 32 T cell receptor beta chains below were found in one sample sequenced in a study of shared clonotypes between healthy human individuals. Libraries were prepared by immunoSEQ multiplex PCR; TCRdb keeps only in-frame clonotypes and omits some of them. This sample carries about 2.3 million clones, roughly 90% of them seen once, and the ten largest clones take roughly 0.34%. Material: naive CD4+ T cells from PBMCs. The subset: CD45RA+ positively selected. The receptors stem from a man between 18 and 29 years old in good health. Some clones in this sample may be carry-over from other donors' samples.

Turning to this clone: The sample carries other DNA sequences with the same CDR3. CDR3 sequence: CASSLTSARETQYF. Here the CDR3 DNA reads TGCGCCAGCAGCTTGACTTCCGCCCGGGAGACCCAGTACTTC. The chain employs TRBV5-1 and TRBJ2-5; the D is unclear. The CDR3 has 14 residues. In germline, CDR1 is SGHRS, CDR2 YFSETQ. Trimming cost V 1 base and J 5 bases, with 12 bases left between them.

On this clone: Other DNA sequences in this specimen translate into the identical CDR3. The gene calls are TRBV28 and TRBJ1-5; D ambiguous. The CDR3 is 12 residues long. V dropped 1 base and J dropped 6 bases, with 4 bases sitting between them. In germline, CDR1 is MDHEN, CDR2 SYDVKM. The CDR3 DNA follows: TGTGCCAGCAGTTTATCACGTCAGCCCCAGCATTTT. The encoded protein is CASSLSRQPQHF.

The CDR3 spells CASSPPRLAGTDTQYF. DNA for the CDR3: TGTGCCAGCAGTCCTCCCAGACTAGCAGGCACAGATACGCAGTATTTT. V and J are TRBV11-2 and TRBJ2-3, with 7 bases fitting TRBD2. CDR1 and CDR2 (germline): SGHAT, FQNNGV. J was trimmed by 1 base and V by 6 bases; bases with no gene match: 10. The CDR3 has 16 residues.

The rearrangement uses TRBV30 and TRBJ2-5; 16 positions match TRBD2. Germline V CDR1 and CDR2: GTSNPN, SVGIG (reference sequence). The CDR3 consists of 18 residues. J lost 2 bases, V lost 3 bases, and 9 bases had no gene match. The DNA of the CDR3 is TGTGCCTGGAGCACCGGGACTAGCGGGAGGGGGAGGCAAGAGACCCAGTACTTC. Residues: CAWSTGTSGRGRQETQYF. Full variable domain (outside the CDR3, taken from reference TRBV30 and TRBJ2-5): SQTIHQWPATLVQPVGSPLSLECTVEGTSNPNLYWYRQAAGRGLQLLFYSVGIGQISSEVPQNLSASRPQDRQFILSSKKLLLSDSGFYLCAWSTGTSGRGRQETQYFGPGTRLLVL.

The V gene is TRBV29-1, the J gene TRBJ1-2, with D unresolved. This CDR3 has 12 amino acids. In germline, CDR1 is SQVTM, CDR2 ANQGSEA. Trimming left V 6 bases short and J 2 bases short, with 10 bases between. The CDR3 bases are TGCAGCGTGTCAGTTCCAAACTATGGCTACACCTTC. As protein: CSVSVPNYGYTF.

The chain has TRBV19 and TRBJ1-2; no reliable D call. Trimming removed 3 bases at V and 2 bases at J, with 7 bases between. This CDR3 has 13 residues. Germline V CDR1 and CDR2: LNHDA, SQIVND (reference sequence). CDR3 nucleotides: TGTGCCAGTAGTATCAAGGGAAACTATGGCTACACCTTC. Encoded protein: CASSIKGNYGYTF.

This clone was detected once. DNA for the CDR3: TGTGCCAGCAGCCGCAAAGGGGTTTCGACTAATGAAAAACTGTTTTTT. Translated, it gives CASSRKGVSTNEKLFF. The chain joins TRBV16 to TRBJ1-4; a possible D gene is TRBD1 (5 bases). The CDR3 consists of 16 residues. V was trimmed by 4 bases and J by 2 bases, leaving 14 bases between them. Germline CDR1 and CDR2: KGHSY and FQNENV.

Comment on this clone: The same CDR3 can be traced to other DNA sequences in this sample. The chain has TRBV28 and TRBJ2-7; the match to TRBD1 covers 8 bases. The CDR3 covers 14 residues. CDR1 and CDR2 from the germline V gene are MDHEN and SYDVKM. The trim removed 6 bases at V and 3 bases at J, leaving 7 bases unmatched. CDR3 bases: TGTGCCAGCAGCCTCACAGGGGGGAACTACGAGCAGTACTTC. It is translated as CASSLTGGNYEQYF.

The chain couples TRBV18 to TRBJ2-6; 7 nucleotides align to TRBD2. This CDR3 region has 17 residues. Germline values: CDR1 KGHSH, CDR2 LQKENI. After removal of 6 bases from V and 0 bases from J, the junction contained 8 bases not matched to a gene. The CDR3 bases are TGTGCCAGCTCGCTCGGGGGGTTAAGCTCTGGGGCCAACGTCCTGACTTTC. It encodes CASSLGGLSSGANVLTF.

V is TRBV7-2 and J is TRBJ2-5; tentative D call: TRBD2 (6 bases). The CDR3 is made up of 13 amino acids. Germline V gene sequence: CDR1 SGHTA, CDR2 FQGNSA. Between the trimmed V and J ends, which lost 5 bases and 1 base, there was a span of 8 bases. The CDR3 DNA is TGTGCCAGCAGCCGGGAGCCCCAAGAGACCCAGTACTTC. Encoded protein: CASSREPQETQYF.

The chain employs TRBV5-1 and TRBJ2-6, with D possibly TRBD1 on 5 matching bases. The CDR3 runs to 16 residues. The germline V and J ends were trimmed by 7 bases and 3 bases, with 17 bases remaining between them. Germline CDR1 reads SGHRS; CDR2 reads YFSETQ. The CDR3 bases are TGCGCCAGCCAAGGGGTCTCGTCGTATGGGGCCAACGTCCTGACTTTC. Its protein product is CASQGVSSYGANVLTF.

The V gene is TRBV28, the J gene TRBJ2-7, with 9 bases lining up with TRBD1. The length of the CDR3 is 14 residues. Losses at the gene ends were 6 bases for V and 1 base for J; bases not matched to a gene: 4. Germline V lookup: CDR1 MDHEN, CDR2 SYDVKM. The CDR3 protein is CASRYGQGSYEQYF. For the CDR3, the DNA is TGTGCCAGCAGATACGGACAGGGGTCCTACGAGCAGTACTTC.

This clone is a singleton in its sample. For the CDR3, the DNA is TGTGCCAGCAGTTCCGGGCAGGGGGGTGTCTATGGCTACACCTTC. This codes for CASSSGQGGVYGYTF. The rearrangement links TRBV25-1 to TRBJ1-2, with TRBD1 matching over 7 bases. Germline lookup yields CDR1 MGHDK and CDR2 SYGVNS. The CDR3 loop spans 15 amino acids. After removal of 5 bases from V and 4 bases from J, the junction contained 10 bases not matched to a gene.

V usage is TRBV4-1 and J usage is TRBJ2-1; the D call may be TRBD1 or TRBD2 (9 bases each). The CDR3 is 20 residues long. V lost 0 bases, J lost 4 bases, and 25 bases lay in between. The germline V gene has CDR1 MGHRA and CDR2 YSYEKL. CDR3 nucleotides: TGCGCCAGCAGCCAAGAGGGGACAGGGTCCCGACTAGCGGATTACAATGAGCAGTTCTTC. Translated: CASSQEGTGSRLADYNEQFF.

V gene TRBV6-5 combines with J gene TRBJ1-1; D may be TRBD1 (6 bases). The CDR3 has 15 amino acids. Germline V CDR1 and CDR2: MNHEY, SVGAGI. V was trimmed by 1 base and J by 6 bases, leaving 15 bases between them. CDR3 protein: CASSYFREGVAEAFF. The CDR3 bases are TGTGCCAGCAGTTACTTCAGGGAGGGGGTGGCTGAAGCTTTCTTT.

This chain links TRBV5-1 with TRBJ2-7; D call uncertain. Germline V gene data show CDR1 as SGHRS and CDR2 as YFSETQ. The CDR3 runs to 14 residues. Trimming shortened V by 6 bases and J by 5 bases, and 18 bases separated the two germline ends. The CDR3 DNA is TGCGCCAGCACCTCAGAGGTGGTACGGAACGAGCAGTACTTC. This encodes CASTSEVVRNEQYF.

V usage is TRBV5-1 and J usage is TRBJ2-5; 13 bases line up with TRBD2. The CDR3 runs to 16 residues. The trim removed 3 bases at V and 3 bases at J, leaving 5 bases unmatched. Germline V lookup: CDR1 SGHRS, CDR2 YFSETQ. The CDR3 DNA reads TGCGCCAGCAGCTCCCTACTAGCGGGAGGGGAAGAGACCCAGTACTTC. It is translated as CASSSLLAGGEETQYF.

This chain joins TRBV6-1 and TRBJ1-1; D is unclear. CDR3 length: 15 residues. CDR1 is MNHNS and CDR2 is SASEGT in the germline V gene. V was cut by 9 bases and J by 0 bases, with 17 bases left in between. CDR3 nucleotide sequence: TGTGCCAGTGAACGGGATTCCGATATGAACACTGAAGCTTTCTTT. Protein: CASERDSDMNTEAFF.

V gene TRBV6-1 combines with J gene TRBJ2-7; D uncertain. V lost 3 bases and J 2 bases, leaving 14 bases between the germline ends. The CDR3 is made up of 15 amino acids. Germline loops: CDR1 MNHNS, CDR2 SASEGT. The CDR3 DNA reads as TGTGCCAGCAGTGAGGTGTTCGGCAGTCCCTACGAGCAGTACTTC. Translated: CASSEVFGSPYEQYF.

V is TRBV4-3 and J is TRBJ2-7; tentative D call: TRBD2 (5 bases). V was clipped by 4 bases and J by 0 bases, with 25 bases between them. CDR1 LGHNA and CDR2 YSLEER come from the germline V gene. This CDR3 has 19 residues. Written as DNA, the CDR3 is TGCGCCAGCAGCCGATCAGCGGTGCCCACTATCCCGAGCTCCTACGAGCAGTACTTC. Translation gives CASSRSAVPTIPSSYEQYF.

The rearrangement links TRBV27 to TRBJ1-1, with TRBD1 as a possible D gene (5 bases). In germline, CDR1 is MNHEY, CDR2 SMNVEV (reference sequence). Between the trimmed V and J ends, which lost 7 bases and 10 bases, there was a span of 22 bases. The CDR3 runs to 14 residues. CDR3 in amino acids: CASKFGGDGVRAFF. The CDR3 nucleotides are TGTGCCAGCAAGTTCGGGGGAGATGGTGTTAGAGCTTTCTTT.

This sequence joins TRBV28 and TRBJ1-4, with 7 bases identical to TRBD1. J gave up 4 bases and V 8 bases, and 19 bases lay outside the gene matches. The CDR3 contains 18 residues. CDR1 and CDR2 (germline): MDHEN, SYDVKM. The CDR3 DNA reads TGTGCCAGCCTGGCACAGAAATCAACCGGGACAGTTAATGAAAAACTGTTTTTT. Translated: CASLAQKSTGTVNEKLFF.

V is TRBV5-4 and J is TRBJ1-2; 10 nucleotides agree with TRBD1. V trimming: 0 bases; J trimming: 8 bases; junction bases outside the gene matches: 10. Germline-derived CDR1 and CDR2 are SGHNT and YYREEE (reference sequence). The CDR3 has 16 residues. CDR3 residues: CASSLAPGQGGYGYTF. The CDR3 nucleotides read TGTGCCAGCAGCTTGGCCCCAGGACAGGGGGGTTACGGCTACACCTTC.

V is TRBV28 and J is TRBJ1-1; TRBD1 matches at 10 bases. The V gene's germline CDR1 is MDHEN and CDR2 SYDVKM. The J segment lost 1 base and the V segment lost 5 bases, leaving 10 bases of the junction unmatched. CDR3 length: 17 amino acids. This CDR3 reads CASSAATGGAGNTEAFF. The CDR3 DNA reads TGTGCCAGCAGTGCCGCGACAGGGGGCGCGGGGAACACTGAAGCTTTCTTT.

This chain links TRBV5-1 with TRBJ1-1; D might be TRBD1 (6 bases). Trimming removed 5 bases from V and 7 bases from J, with 18 bases in between. The CDR3 has 14 amino acids. From germline, CDR1 is SGHRS and CDR2 YFSETQ. Here the CDR3 reads CASRKGDPSYEAFF. CDR3 DNA sequence: TGCGCCAGCAGAAAGGGGGACCCCTCCTATGAAGCTTTCTTT.

The V call is TRBV13, the J call TRBJ1-2; D remains ambiguous. Germline CDR1 is PRHDT and CDR2 is FYEKMQ (reference sequence). The length of the CDR3 is 18 residues. V lost 3 bases and J lost 1, with 21 bases in between. CDR3 DNA: TGTGCCAGCAGCTTCCGGGCTCAGGAAAGAAAATTTAACTATGGCTACACCTTC. It specifies CASSFRAQERKFNYGYTF.

This rearrangement joins TRBV21-1 to TRBJ2-5; the table's D call, TRBD2, was not checked against the DNA. TRBV21-1 is termed a pseudogene. The CDR3 sequence is 17 residues long. This chain's CDR3 is CASSSRGTSGRKETQYF. The CDR3 coding sequence is TGTGCCAGCAGCAGCCGAGGGACTAGCGGGCGCAAAGAGACCCAGTACTTC.

The CDR3 nucleotides read TGTGCCAGCAGTACCATCGGGGCCCAGTACTTC. This sequence encodes CASSTIGAQYF. V is TRBV2 and J is TRBJ2-5, with a weak D call TRBD2 (5 bases). The germline CDR1 and CDR2 sequences are SNHLY and FYNNEI. This CDR3 comprises 11 residues. The V gene lost 5 bases and the J gene lost 9 bases, with 10 bases spanning the gap.

Worth noting for this clone: This sample also contains other DNA sequences that code for the same CDR3. The V call is TRBV9, the J call TRBJ2-7; D is uncertain. Germline V lookup: CDR1 SGDLS, CDR2 YYNGEE. Trimming left V 0 bases short and J 4 bases short, with 11 bases between. The CDR3 is 14 residues long. This CDR3 is CASSVAGPSYEQYF. The CDR3 region has the DNA TGTGCCAGCAGCGTAGCGGGTCCCTCTTACGAGCAGTACTTC.

The gene calls are TRBV25-1 and TRBJ2-1; D is uncertain. The V gene lost 1 base and the J gene lost 0 bases, with 10 bases spanning the gap. CDR1 is MGHDK, CDR2 SYGVNS, per germline. CDR3 size: 16 residues. In nucleotides, the CDR3 is TGTGCCAGCAGTGAATTGGGTTTGAGCTCCTACAATGAGCAGTTCTTC. Its translation is CASSELGLSSYNEQFF. Based on the CDR3 plus reference TRBV25-1 and TRBJ2-1, the full variable domain is EADIYQTPRYLVIGTGKKITLECSQTMGHDKMYWYQQDPGMELHLIHYSYGVNSTEKGDLSSESTVSRIRTEHFPLTLESARPSHTSQYLCASSELGLSSYNEQFFGPGTRLTVL.

The chain employs TRBV27 and TRBJ1-1; D is undetermined. The CDR3 has 15 residues. Germline CDR1 MNHEY, CDR2 SMNVEV (reference sequence). V lost 6 bases and J lost 2, with 16 bases in between. The CDR3 nucleotides read TGTGCCAGCAGCCTCGGACGGGGTACCAACACTGAAGCTTTCTTT. It is translated as CASSLGRGTNTEAFF.

CDR3 in DNA: TGTGCCAGCAGTTACCTCGGAGTAGACAATGAGCAGTTCTTC. This sequence encodes CASSYLGVDNEQFF. This chain links TRBV6-5 with TRBJ2-1, with unresolved D. The germline gives CDR1 MNHEY, CDR2 SVGAGI. CDR3 length: 14 amino acids. The V and J ends lost 2 bases and 5 bases respectively, with 10 bases between them.